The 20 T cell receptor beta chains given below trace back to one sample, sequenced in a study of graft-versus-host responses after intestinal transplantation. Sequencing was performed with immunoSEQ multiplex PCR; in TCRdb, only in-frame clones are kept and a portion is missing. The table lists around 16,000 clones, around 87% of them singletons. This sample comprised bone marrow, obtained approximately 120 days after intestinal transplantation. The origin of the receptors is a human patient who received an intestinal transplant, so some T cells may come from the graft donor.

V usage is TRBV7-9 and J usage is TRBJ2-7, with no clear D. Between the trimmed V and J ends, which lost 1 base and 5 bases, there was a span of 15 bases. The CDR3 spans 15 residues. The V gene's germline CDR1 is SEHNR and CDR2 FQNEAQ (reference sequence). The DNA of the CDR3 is TGTGCCAGCAGCTTAGTTCTCTCTGGGATTAACGAGCAGTACTTC. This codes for CASSLVLSGINEQYF.

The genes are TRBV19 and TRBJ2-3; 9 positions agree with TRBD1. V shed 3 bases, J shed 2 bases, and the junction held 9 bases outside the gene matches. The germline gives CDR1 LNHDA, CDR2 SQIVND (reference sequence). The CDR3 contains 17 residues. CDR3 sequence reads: CASSIRRDRELTDTQYF. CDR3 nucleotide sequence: TGTGCCAGTAGTATCCGCCGGGACAGGGAACTCACAGATACGCAGTATTTT.

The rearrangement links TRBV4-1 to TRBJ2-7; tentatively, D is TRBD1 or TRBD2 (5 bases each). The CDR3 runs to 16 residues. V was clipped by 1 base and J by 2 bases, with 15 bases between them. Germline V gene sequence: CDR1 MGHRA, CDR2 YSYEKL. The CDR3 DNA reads TGCGCCAGCAGCCAAGTTGGTAAGGGACGCACCTACGAGCAGTACTTC. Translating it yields CASSQVGKGRTYEQYF.

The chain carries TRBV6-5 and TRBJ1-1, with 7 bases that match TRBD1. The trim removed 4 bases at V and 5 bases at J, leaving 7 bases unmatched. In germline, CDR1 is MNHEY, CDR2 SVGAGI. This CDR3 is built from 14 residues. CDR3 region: CASSSSPGGTEAFF. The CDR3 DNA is TGTGCCAGCAGTTCTTCCCCAGGGGGGACTGAAGCTTTCTTT.

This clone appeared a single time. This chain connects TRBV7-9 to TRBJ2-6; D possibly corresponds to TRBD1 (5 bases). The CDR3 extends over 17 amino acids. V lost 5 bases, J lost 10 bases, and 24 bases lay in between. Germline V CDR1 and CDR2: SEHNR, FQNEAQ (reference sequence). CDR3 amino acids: CASSPTLWGPVRNVLTF. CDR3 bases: TGTGCCAGCAGCCCCACCCTCTGGGGCCCAGTCAGGAACGTCCTGACTTTC.

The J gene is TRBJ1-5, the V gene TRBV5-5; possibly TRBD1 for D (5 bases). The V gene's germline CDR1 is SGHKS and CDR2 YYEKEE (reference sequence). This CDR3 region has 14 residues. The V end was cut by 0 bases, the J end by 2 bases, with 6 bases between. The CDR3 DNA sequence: TGTGCCAGCAGCTTGGAGACAGGCAATCAGCCCCAGCATTTT. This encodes CASSLETGNQPQHF. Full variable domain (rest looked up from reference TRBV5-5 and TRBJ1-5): DAGVTQSPTHLIKTRGQQVTLRCSPISGHKSVSWYQQVLGQGPQFIFQYYEKEERGRGNFPDRFSARQFPNYSSELNVNALLLGDSALYLCASSLETGNQPQHFGDGTRLSIL.

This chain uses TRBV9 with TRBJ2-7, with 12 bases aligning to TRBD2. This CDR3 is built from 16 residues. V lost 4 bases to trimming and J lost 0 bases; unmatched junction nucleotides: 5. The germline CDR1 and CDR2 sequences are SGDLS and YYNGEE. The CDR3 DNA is TGTGCCAGCAGCCCCGGACTAGCGGGATACTCCTACGAGCAGTACTTC. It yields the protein CASSPGLAGYSYEQYF.

CDR3 protein: CASSVFTGELFF. CDR3 DNA: TGTGCCAGCAGCGTCTTCACCGGGGAGCTGTTTTTT. The genes are TRBV7-6 and TRBJ2-2, with D unresolved. V lost 5 bases and J lost 4, with 5 bases in between. This CDR3 has 12 residues. Germline V lookup: CDR1 SGHVS, CDR2 FNYEAQ.

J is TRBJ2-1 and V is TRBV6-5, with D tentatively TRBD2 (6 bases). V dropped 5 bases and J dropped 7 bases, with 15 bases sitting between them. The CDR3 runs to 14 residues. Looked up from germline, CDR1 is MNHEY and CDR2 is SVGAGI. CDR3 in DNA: TGTGCCAGCAGTCGGGACTCTGCGGTTAATGAGCAGTTCTTC. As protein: CASSRDSAVNEQFF.

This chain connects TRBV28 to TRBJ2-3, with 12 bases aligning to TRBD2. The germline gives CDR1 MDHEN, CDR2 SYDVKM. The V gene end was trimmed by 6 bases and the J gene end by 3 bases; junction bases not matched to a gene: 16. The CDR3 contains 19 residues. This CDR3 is CASSPTRTSGIPWTDTQYF. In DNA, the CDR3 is TGTGCCAGCAGCCCTACTCGGACTAGCGGGATCCCGTGGACAGATACGCAGTATTTT.

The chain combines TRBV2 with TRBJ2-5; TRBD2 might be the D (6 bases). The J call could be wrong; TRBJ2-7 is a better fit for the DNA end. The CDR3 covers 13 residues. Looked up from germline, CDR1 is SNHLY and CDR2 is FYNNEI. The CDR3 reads CASSTRLGYEQYF. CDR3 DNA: TGTGCCAGCAGCACCCGACTAGGCTACGAGCAGTACTTC.

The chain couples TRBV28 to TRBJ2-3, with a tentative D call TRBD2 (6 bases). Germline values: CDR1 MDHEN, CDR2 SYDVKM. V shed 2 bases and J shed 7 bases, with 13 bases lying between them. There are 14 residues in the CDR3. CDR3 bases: TGTGCCAGCAGTTTACTGGGGAGGTCATATACGCAGTATTTT. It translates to CASSLLGRSYTQYF.

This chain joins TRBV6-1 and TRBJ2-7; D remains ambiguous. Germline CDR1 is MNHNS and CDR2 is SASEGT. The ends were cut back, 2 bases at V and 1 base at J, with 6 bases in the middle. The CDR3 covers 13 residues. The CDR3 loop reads CASSERGSYEQYF. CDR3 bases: TGTGCCAGCAGTGAACGAGGTTCCTACGAGCAGTACTTC.

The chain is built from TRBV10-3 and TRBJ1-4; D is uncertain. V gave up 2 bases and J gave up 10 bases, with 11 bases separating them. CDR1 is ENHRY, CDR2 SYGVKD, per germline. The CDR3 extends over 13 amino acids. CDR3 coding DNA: TGTGCCATCAGTGAGGACGGTCGGGGAAAACTGTTTTTT. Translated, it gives CAISEDGRGKLFF.

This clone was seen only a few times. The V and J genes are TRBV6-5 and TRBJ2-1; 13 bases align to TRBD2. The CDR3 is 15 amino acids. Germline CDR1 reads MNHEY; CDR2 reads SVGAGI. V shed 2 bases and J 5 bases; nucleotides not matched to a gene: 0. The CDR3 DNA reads TGTGCCAGCAGTTACGGACTAGCGGGAGACAATGAGCAGTTCTTC. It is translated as CASSYGLAGDNEQFF.

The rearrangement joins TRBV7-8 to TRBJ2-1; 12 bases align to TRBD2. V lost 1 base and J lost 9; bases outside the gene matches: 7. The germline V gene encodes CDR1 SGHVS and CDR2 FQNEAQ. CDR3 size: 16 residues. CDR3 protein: CASSLETSGRYTEQFF. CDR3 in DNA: TGTGCCAGCAGCTTAGAGACTAGCGGGAGATATACTGAGCAGTTCTTC.

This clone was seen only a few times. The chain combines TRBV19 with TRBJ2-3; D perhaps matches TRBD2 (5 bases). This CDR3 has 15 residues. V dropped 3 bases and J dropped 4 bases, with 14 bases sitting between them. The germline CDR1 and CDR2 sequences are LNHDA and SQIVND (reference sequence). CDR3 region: CASSMDRAAADTQYF. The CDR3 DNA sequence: TGTGCCAGTAGTATGGATAGGGCAGCGGCAGATACGCAGTATTTT.

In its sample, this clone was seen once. CDR3 nucleotides: TGTGCCAGCAGTTTATTGGACAGGGGGCGGGACACTGAAGCTTTCTTT. Translation gives CASSLLDRGRDTEAFF. The rearrangement links TRBV28 to TRBJ1-1; 11 positions match TRBD1. Trimming at V came to 1 base and at J to 3 bases, leaving 4 bases not matched to a gene. Germline CDR1 MDHEN, CDR2 SYDVKM. The CDR3 is 16 amino acids.

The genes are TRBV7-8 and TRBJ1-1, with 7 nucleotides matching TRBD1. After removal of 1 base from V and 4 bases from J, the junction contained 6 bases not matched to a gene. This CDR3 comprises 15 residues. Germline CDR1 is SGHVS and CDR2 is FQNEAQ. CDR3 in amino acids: CASSLVDREGTEAFF. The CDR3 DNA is TGTGCCAGCAGCTTAGTAGACAGGGAGGGCACTGAAGCTTTCTTT.

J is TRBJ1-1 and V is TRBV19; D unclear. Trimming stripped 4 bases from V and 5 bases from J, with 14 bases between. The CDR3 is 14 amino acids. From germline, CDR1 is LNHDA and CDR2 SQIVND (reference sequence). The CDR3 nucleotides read TGTGCCAGTAGTAACCTATACCTAGGGACTGAAGCTTTCTTT. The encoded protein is CASSNLYLGTEAFF.